Sequencing of this T cell receptor beta chain was carried out in a study of blood T cell repertoires in COVID-19 (dated by TCRdb to about 2020). A note on the overall study: Collaborator samples came from the United States, Italy and Spain and covered acute and convalescent phases of COVID-19. Sample metadata almost always included a de-identified subject ID, COVID-19 status, age in years and sex. HLA class I and class II types, where available, came from metadata supplied by the sample provider rather than from assay-based typing. Samples were obtained from the ongoing ImmuneRACE study (first 160 participants) and from 1,254 subjects provided by 6 global collaborators. The prospective study material was composed of cDNA or gDNA derived from T cells, B-cell-depleted T cells, or PBMCs. The repertoires were released in a freely available public database intended as a resource for research on the immune response to SARS-CoV-2. Subjects who had been exposed to COVID-19, were actively infected with it, or had recovered from it provided the deeply sampled blood TCRbeta repertoires that made up the dataset.

CDR1 and CDR2 are read off the germline V gene as SGHRS and YFSETQ. V lost 0 bases and J lost 3 bases, and the count of bases not matched to a germline gene is 1. The CDR3 runs 15 residues from the cysteine to the phenylalanine. Solely the CDR3 DNA is kept, with 45 bases framed from the first base. The immunoSEQ Assay, a bias-controlled multiplex PCR, was used to amplify TCRbeta CDR3 regions from genomic DNA. Regarding the original processing steps: The number of nucleated cells in each sample was estimated from the amplification of reference gene primers within the assay. To quantify the absolute abundance of each unique TCRbeta CDR3 rearrangement, sequence reads were collapsed and filtered. Productive Simpson clonality was computed per sample as the square root of Simpson's diversity index over productive rearrangements. TCRdb provides this immuneACCESS table in a form limited to in-frame rearrangements. Some clones are lacking; in checked studies, under half of them reflect an unresolved V gene, and why the rest are absent is not known. V and J calls and clone size are given by that table; D and trimming were obtained from the DNA. This sample has 65,000 to 80,000 clones in its table, and almost 85% of those were observed once. The ten biggest clones cover 20% to 25% of the sample.

A word on this clone: The target of this receptor is not known. The record has no base qualities; no much larger clone is one base away.

Each collaborating institution followed its own protocols to collect whole blood in K2EDTA tubes. For TCRbeta analysis, collaborators shipped samples in one of three forms: frozen whole blood, isolated PBMCs, or DNA extracted from either of those sample types. Study-level results and caveats: How much clinical and demographic metadata was included differed by source and by participant, and the metadata was provided uncurated.

Sequenced sample: peripheral blood. The rearranged chain carries TRBV5-1 and TRBJ1-5; 9 nucleotides in the junction match TRBD1. The receptor comes from a human donor in a cohort sampled during active COVID-19. For the CDR3, the sequence is CASSLGTGVNQPQHF. The DNA is as follows: TGCGCCAGCAGCTTGGGGACAGGGGTCAATCAGCCCCAGCATTTT.